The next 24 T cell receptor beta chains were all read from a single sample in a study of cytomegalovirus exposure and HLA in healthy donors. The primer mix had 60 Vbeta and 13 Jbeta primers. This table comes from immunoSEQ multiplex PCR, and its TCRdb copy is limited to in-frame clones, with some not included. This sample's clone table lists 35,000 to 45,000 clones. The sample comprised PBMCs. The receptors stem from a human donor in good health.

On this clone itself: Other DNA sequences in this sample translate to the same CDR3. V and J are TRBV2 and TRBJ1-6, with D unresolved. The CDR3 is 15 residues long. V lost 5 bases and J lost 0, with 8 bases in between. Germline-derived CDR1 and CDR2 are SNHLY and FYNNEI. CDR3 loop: CASSTESSYNSPLHF. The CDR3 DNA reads TGTGCCAGCAGTACGGAGAGCTCCTATAATTCACCCCTCCACTTT.

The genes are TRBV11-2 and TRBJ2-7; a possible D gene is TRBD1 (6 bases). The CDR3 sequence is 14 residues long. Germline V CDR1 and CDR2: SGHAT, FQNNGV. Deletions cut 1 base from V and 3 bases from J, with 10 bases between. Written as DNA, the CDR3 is TGTGCCAGCAGCTTAGGGGCAGGGGTCTACGAGCAGTACTTC. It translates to CASSLGAGVYEQYF.

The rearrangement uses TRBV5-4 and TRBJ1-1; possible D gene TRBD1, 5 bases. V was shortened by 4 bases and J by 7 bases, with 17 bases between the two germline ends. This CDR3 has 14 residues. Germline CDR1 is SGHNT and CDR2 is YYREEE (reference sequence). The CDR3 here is CASSPTTGGVEAFF. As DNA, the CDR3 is TGTGCCAGCAGCCCGACTACTGGGGGGGTTGAAGCTTTCTTT.

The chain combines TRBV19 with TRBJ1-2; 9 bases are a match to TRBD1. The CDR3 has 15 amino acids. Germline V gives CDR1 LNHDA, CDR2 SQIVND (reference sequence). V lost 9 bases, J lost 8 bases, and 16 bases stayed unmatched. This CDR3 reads CASKTQGAVAWGYTF. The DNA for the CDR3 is TGTGCCAGCAAAACACAGGGGGCCGTGGCGTGGGGCTACACCTTC.

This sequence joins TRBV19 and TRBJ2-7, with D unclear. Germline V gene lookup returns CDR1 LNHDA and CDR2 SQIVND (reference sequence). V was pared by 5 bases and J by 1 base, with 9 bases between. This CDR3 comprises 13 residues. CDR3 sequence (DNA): TGTGCCAGTAGTCTTGGCCAATCCTACGAGCAGTACTTC. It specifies CASSLGQSYEQYF.

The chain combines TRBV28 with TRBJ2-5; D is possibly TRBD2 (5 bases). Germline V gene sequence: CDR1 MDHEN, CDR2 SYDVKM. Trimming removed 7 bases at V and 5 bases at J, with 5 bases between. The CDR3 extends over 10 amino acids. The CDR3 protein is CASKRETQYF. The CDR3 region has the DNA TGTGCCAGCAAGCGGGAGACCCAGTACTTC.

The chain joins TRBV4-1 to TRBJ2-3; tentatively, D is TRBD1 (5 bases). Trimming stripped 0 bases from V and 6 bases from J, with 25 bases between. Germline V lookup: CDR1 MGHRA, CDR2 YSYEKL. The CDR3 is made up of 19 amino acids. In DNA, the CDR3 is TGCGCCAGCAGCCAAGATCTAGGGGTACGGCAGGGAAGTAGGGATACGCAGTATTTT. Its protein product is CASSQDLGVRQGSRDTQYF.

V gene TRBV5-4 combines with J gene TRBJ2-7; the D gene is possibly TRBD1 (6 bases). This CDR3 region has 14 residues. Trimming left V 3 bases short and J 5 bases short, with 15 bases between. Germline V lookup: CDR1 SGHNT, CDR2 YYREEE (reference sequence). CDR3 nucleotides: TGTGCCAGCAGCTCCAAGCAGGGGAGCGACGAGCAGTACTTC. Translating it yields CASSSKQGSDEQYF.

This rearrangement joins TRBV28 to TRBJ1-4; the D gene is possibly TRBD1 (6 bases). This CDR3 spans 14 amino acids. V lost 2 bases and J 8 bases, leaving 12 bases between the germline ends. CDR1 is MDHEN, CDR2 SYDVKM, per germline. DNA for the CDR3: TGTGCCAGCAGTTTAGGGGGAGGGGGAGAAAAACTGTTTTTT. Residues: CASSLGGGGEKLFF. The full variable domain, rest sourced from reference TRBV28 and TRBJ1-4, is DVKVTQSSRYLVKRTGEKVFLECVQDMDHENMFWYRQDPGLGLRLIYFSYDVKMKEKGDIPEGYSVSREKKERFSLILESASTNQTSMYLCASSLGGGGEKLFFGSGTQLSVL.

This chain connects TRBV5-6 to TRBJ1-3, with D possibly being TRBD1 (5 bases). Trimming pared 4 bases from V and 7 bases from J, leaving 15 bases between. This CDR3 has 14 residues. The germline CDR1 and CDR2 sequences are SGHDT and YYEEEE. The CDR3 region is CASSLRGEGNTIYF. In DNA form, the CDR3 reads TGTGCCAGCAGCCTCCGGGGGGAGGGGAACACCATATATTTT.

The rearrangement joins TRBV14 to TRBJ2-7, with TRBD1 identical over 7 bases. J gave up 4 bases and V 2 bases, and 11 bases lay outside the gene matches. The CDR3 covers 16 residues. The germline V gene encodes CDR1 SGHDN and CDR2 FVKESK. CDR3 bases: TGTGCCAGCAGCCAATTTGTCACAGGGGCCATTTACGAGCAGTACTTC. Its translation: CASSQFVTGAIYEQYF.

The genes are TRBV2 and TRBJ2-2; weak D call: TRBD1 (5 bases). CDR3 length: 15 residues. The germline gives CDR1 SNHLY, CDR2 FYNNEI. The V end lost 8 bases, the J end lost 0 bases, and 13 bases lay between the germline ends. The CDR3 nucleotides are TGTGCCAGCGGGGATCGGACAACGAACACCGGGGAGCTGTTTTTT. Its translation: CASGDRTTNTGELFF.

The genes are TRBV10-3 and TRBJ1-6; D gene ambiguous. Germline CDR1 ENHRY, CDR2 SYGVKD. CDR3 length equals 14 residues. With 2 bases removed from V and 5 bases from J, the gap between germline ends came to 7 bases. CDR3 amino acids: CAISEPVDNSPLHF. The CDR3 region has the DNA TGTGCCATCAGTGAGCCTGTAGATAATTCACCCCTCCACTTT.

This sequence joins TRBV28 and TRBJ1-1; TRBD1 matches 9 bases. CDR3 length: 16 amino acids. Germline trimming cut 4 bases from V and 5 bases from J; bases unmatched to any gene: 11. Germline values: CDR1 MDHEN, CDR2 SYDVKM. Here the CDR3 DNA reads TGTGCCAGCAGTTCCCCCAGGGGGACAGGGCCGACTGAAGCTTTCTTT. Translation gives CASSSPRGTGPTEAFF.

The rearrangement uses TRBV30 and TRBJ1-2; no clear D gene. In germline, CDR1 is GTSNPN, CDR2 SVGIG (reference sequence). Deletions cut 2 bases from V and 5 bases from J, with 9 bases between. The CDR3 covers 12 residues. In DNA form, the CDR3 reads TGTGCCTGGAGTTCTGTGAGGTATGGCTACACCTTC. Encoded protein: CAWSSVRYGYTF.

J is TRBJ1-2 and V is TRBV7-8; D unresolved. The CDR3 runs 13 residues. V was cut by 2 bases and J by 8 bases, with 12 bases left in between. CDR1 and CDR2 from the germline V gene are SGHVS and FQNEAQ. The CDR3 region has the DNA TGTGCCAGCAGCTTAATAGCGGACGAGGGCTACACCTTC. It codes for CASSLIADEGYTF.

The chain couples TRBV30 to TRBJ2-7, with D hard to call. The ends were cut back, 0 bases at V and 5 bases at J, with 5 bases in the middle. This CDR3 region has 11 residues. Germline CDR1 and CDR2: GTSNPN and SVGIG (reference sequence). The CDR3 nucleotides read TGTGCCTGGAGTGTAAACAACGAGCAGTACTTC. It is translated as CAWSVNNEQYF.

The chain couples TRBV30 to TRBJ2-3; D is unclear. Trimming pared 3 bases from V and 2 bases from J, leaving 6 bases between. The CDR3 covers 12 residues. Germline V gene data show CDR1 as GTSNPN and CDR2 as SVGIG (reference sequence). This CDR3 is CAWSRSTDTQYF. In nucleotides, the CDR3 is TGTGCCTGGAGCAGGTCCACAGATACGCAGTATTTT.

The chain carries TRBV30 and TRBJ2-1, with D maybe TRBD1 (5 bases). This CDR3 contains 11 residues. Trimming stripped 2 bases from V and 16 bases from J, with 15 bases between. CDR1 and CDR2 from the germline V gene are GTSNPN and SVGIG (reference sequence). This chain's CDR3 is CAWSSALGHFF. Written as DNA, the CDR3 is TGTGCCTGGAGTTCGGCCCTGGGGCATTTCTTC.

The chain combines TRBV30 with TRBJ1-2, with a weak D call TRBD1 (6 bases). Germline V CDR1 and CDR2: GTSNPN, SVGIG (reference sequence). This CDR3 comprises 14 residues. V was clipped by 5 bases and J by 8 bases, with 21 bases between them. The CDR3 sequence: CAWAQDRQVGGYTF. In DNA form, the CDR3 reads TGTGCCTGGGCGCAAGACCGACAGGTCGGAGGCTACACCTTC.

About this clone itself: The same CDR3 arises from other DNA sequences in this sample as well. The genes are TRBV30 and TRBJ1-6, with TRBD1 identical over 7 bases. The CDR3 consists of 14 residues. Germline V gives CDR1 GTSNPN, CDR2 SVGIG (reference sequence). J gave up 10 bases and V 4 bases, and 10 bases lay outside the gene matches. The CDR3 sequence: CAWIRQGQESPLHF. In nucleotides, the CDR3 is TGTGCCTGGATTAGACAGGGCCAGGAATCACCCCTCCACTTT.

The CDR3 nucleotides read TGTGCCAGTAGTATAGTTGGTAGGAACACCGGGGAGCTGTTTTTT. Amino acid sequence: CASSIVGRNTGELFF. V is TRBV19 and J is TRBJ2-2; no firm D call. This CDR3 has 15 amino acids. Trimming shortened V by 1 base and J by 1 base, and 7 bases separated the two germline ends. CDR1 is LNHDA and CDR2 is SQIVND in the germline V gene (reference sequence).

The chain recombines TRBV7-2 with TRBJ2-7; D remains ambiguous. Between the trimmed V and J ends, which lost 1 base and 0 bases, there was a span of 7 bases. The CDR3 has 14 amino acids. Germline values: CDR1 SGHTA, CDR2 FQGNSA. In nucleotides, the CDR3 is TGTGCCAGCAGCTTAGTAGGAGCCTCCTACGAGCAGTACTTC. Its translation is CASSLVGASYEQYF.

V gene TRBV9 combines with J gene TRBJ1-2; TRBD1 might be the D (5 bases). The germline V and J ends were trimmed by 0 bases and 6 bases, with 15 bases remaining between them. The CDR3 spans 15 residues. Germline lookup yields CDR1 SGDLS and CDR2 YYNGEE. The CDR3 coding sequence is TGTGCCAGCAGCGTAGGCGACAGTCTTGGACATGGCTACACCTTC. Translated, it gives CASSVGDSLGHGYTF.